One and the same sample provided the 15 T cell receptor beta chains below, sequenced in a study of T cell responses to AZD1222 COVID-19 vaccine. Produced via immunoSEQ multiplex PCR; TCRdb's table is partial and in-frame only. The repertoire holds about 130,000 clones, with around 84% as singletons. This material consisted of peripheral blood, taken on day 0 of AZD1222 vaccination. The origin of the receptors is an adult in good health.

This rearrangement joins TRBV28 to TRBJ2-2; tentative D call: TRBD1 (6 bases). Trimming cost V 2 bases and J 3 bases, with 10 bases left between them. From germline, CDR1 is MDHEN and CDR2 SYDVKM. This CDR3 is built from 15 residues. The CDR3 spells CASSLGGLDTGELFF. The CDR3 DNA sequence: TGTGCCAGCAGTTTAGGGGGCTTGGACACCGGGGAGCTGTTTTTT.

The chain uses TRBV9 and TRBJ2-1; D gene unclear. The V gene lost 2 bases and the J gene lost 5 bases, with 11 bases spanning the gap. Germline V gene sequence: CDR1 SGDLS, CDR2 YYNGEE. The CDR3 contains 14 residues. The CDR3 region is CASSVDSHNNEQFF. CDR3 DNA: TGTGCCAGCAGCGTCGACTCCCACAACAATGAGCAGTTCTTC.

The CDR3 sequence: CSASRGVQPQHF. Written as DNA, the CDR3 is TGCAGTGCTAGTAGGGGGGTACAGCCCCAGCATTTT. The V gene is TRBV20-1, the J gene TRBJ1-5; perhaps TRBD1 as D (6 bases). Germline V gene sequence: CDR1 DFQATT, CDR2 SNEGSKA (reference sequence). This CDR3 has 12 residues. V lost 3 bases, J lost 7 bases, and 10 bases lay in between.

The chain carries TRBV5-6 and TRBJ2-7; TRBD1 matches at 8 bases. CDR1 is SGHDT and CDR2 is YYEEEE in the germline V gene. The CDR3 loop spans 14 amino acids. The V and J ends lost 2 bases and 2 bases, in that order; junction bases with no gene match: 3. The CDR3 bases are TGTGCCAGCAGCTTTTGGGACAGGCCCTACGAGCAGTACTTC. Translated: CASSFWDRPYEQYF.

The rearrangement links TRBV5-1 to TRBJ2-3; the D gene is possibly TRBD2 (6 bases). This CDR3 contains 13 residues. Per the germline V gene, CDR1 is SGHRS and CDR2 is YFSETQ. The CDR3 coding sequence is TGCACCTCGGGGGTTAGGGGCACAGATACGCAGTATTTT. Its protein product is CTSGVRGTDTQYF.

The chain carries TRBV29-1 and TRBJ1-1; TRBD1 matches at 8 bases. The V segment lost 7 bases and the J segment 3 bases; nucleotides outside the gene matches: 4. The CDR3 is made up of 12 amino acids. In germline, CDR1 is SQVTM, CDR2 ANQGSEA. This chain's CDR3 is CSATGADTEAFF. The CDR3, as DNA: TGCAGCGCGACAGGGGCGGACACTGAAGCTTTCTTT.

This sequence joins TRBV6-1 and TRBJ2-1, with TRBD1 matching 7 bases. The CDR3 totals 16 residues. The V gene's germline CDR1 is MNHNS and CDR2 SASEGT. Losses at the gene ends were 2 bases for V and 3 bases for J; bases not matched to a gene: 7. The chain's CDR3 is CASSETGVRGYNEQFF. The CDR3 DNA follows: TGTGCCAGCAGTGAAACAGGGGTAAGGGGCTACAATGAGCAGTTCTTC.

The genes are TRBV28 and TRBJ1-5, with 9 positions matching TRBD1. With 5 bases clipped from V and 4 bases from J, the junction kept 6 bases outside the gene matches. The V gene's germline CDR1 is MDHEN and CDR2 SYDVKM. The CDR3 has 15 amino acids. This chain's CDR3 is CASSRDRAFNQPQHF. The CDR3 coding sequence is TGTGCCAGCAGTCGGGACAGGGCGTTTAATCAGCCCCAGCATTTT.

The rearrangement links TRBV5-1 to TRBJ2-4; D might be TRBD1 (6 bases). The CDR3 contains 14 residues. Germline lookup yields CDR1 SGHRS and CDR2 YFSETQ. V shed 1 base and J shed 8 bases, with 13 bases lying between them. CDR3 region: CASSLFQGPDIQYF. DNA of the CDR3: TGCGCCAGCAGCTTGTTTCAGGGGCCAGACATTCAGTACTTC.

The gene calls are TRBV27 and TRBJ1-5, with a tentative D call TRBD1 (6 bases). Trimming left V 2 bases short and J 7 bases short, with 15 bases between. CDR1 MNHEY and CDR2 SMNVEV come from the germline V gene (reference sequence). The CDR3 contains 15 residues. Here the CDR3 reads CASSLNGGPGQPQHF. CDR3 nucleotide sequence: TGTGCCAGCAGTTTAAACGGGGGGCCGGGGCAGCCCCAGCATTTT.

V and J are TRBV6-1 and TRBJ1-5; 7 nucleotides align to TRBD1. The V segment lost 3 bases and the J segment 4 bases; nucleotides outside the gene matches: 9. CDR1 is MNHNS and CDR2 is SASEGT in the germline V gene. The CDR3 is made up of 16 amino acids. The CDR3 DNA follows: TGTGCCAGCAGTGAGAACAGGGGAATTCGGAATCAGCCCCAGCATTTT. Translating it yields CASSENRGIRNQPQHF.

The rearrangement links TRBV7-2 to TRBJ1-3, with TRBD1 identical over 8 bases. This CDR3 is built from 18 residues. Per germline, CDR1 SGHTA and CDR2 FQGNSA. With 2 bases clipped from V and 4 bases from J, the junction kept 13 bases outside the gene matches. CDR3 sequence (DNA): TGTGCCAGCAGCTTAATCAGTCAGGGGGCAGGTTCCGGAAACACCATATATTTT. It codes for CASSLISQGAGSGNTIYF.

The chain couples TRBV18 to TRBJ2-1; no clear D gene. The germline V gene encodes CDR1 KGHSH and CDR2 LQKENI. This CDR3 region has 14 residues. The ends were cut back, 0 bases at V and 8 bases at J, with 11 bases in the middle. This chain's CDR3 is CASSPPHGVDEQFF. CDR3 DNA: TGTGCCAGCTCACCACCGCATGGGGTAGATGAGCAGTTCTTC.

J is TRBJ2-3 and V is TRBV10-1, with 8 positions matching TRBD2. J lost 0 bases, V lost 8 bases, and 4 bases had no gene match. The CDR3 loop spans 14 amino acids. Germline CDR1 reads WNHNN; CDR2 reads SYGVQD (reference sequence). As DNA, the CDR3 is TGCGCCAGCTCTAGCGGGTCTAGCACAGATACGCAGTATTTT. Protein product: CASSSGSSTDTQYF.

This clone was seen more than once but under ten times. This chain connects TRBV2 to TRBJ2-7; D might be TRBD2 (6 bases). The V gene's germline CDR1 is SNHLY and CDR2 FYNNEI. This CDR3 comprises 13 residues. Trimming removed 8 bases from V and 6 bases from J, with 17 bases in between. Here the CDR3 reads CASWRDPPGEQYF. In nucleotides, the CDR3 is TGTGCCAGCTGGAGGGACCCTCCTGGCGAGCAGTACTTC.